The 29 T cell receptor beta chains given below trace back to one sample, sequenced in a study of blood T cells in healthy people across ages (dated by TCRdb to about 2015). The library came from 5' RACE. TCRdb lists the instrument as Illumina HiSeq 2500. A second PCR of about 7 to 12 cycles was run with a J-beta primer mix and a sample-barcoded 5' primer. The public reads were run again by TCRdb, first through fastp at Q25 and then through MiXCR, and only productive beta chains were kept. Records with the same CDR3 protein are collapsed into one entry carrying the most frequent genes and DNA. Counted in this sample were some 900,000 distinct CDR3 sequences; roughly 52% of them appeared once. Around 15% of the sample rests with the top ten. Material for sequencing was blood. These receptors came from a young man in good health.

This clonotype was seen a handful of times. The CDR3 sequence is CASSLSDGYGYTF. CDR3 nucleotides: TGTGCCAGCAGCTTATCGGACGGATATGGCTACACCTTC. The V and J genes are TRBV7-3 and TRBJ1-2; D gene unclear. The V gene lost 2 bases and the J gene lost 5 bases, with 9 bases spanning the gap. The CDR3 consists of 13 residues. Germline CDR1 is SGHTA and CDR2 is FQGTGA.

This clonotype was recorded only once. Compared with germline, one end of the junction differs, possibly owing to a read error. V and J are TRBV20-1 and TRBJ2-3, with 8 bases that match TRBD2. The germline V gene has CDR1 DFQATT and CDR2 SNEGSKA (reference sequence). The CDR3 consists of 13 residues. The CDR3: CSATGLDGGTQYF. The CDR3 nucleotides are TGCAGCGCTACGGGACTAGACGGGGGTACGCAGTATTTT.

The V call is TRBV7-2, the J call TRBJ2-1, with 11 nucleotides matching TRBD2. With V trimmed by 0 bases and J by 6 bases, 4 bases remained unmatched. The CDR3 has 16 residues. Germline values: CDR1 SGHTA, CDR2 FQGNSA. For the CDR3, the DNA is TGTGCCAGCAGCTTAGCGTTTAGCGGGGGGGTCAATGAGCAGTTCTTC. Translation gives CASSLAFSGGVNEQFF.

In this sample, this clonotype turned up once. The chain links TRBV12-3 or TRBV12-4 to TRBJ2-1; D assignment may be TRBD1 or TRBD2 (5 bases each). This CDR3 has 14 amino acids. V gave up 5 bases and J gave up 7 bases, with 15 bases separating them. This CDR3 reads CASSVRQGGNEQFF. The CDR3 bases are TGTGCCAGCAGTGTCAGGCAGGGCGGGAATGAGCAGTTCTTC.

This chain connects TRBV2 to TRBJ2-3; a possible D gene is TRBD1 (6 bases). The germline CDR1 and CDR2 sequences are SNHLY and FYNNEI. The CDR3 runs to 16 residues. V lost 0 bases to trimming and J lost 4 bases, with 14 bases between them. The CDR3 region is CASSEASRGGSDTQYF. In DNA, the CDR3 is TGTGCCAGCAGTGAAGCCTCCAGGGGTGGGTCAGATACGCAGTATTTT.

V is TRBV28 and J is TRBJ2-7; D call uncertain. Looked up from germline, CDR1 is MDHEN and CDR2 is SYDVKM. The CDR3 is 16 residues long. The germline V and J ends were trimmed by 7 bases and 0 bases, with 19 bases remaining between them. The CDR3, as DNA: TGTGCCAGCACCTCTTCCGCCAGGCCCTACTCCTACGAGCAGTACTTC. It is translated as CASTSSARPYSYEQYF.

This clonotype was counted a single time. The V gene is TRBV6-1, the J gene TRBJ2-7; 10 bases line up with TRBD1. After removal of 7 bases from V and 3 bases from J, the junction contained 9 bases not matched to a gene. Germline CDR1 and CDR2: MNHNS and SASEGT. The CDR3 contains 15 residues. The CDR3 sequence is CASKEGQGPHYEQYF. The CDR3 DNA reads as TGTGCCAGCAAAGAGGGACAGGGGCCTCACTACGAGCAGTACTTC.

This chain uses TRBV3-1 with TRBJ1-6; a possible D gene is TRBD1 (6 bases). Germline assignment: CDR1 LGHDT and CDR2 YNNKEL (reference sequence). Trimming pared 1 base from V and 7 bases from J, leaving 17 bases between. This CDR3 comprises 17 residues. CDR3 sequence: CASSQGRGALGNSPLHF. DNA for the CDR3: TGTGCCAGCAGCCAAGGAAGGGGGGCCCTTGGAAATTCACCCCTCCACTTT.

This chain links TRBV6-2 or TRBV6-3 with TRBJ2-1; D possibly uses TRBD1 or TRBD2 (5 bases each). The CDR3 loop spans 16 amino acids. CDR1 is MNHEY and CDR2 is SVGEGT in the germline V gene. Trimming stripped 5 bases from V and 5 bases from J, with 19 bases between. CDR3 sequence reads: CASSPGPWGVNNEQFF. CDR3 nucleotides: TGTGCCAGCAGTCCGGGACCGTGGGGAGTTAACAATGAGCAGTTCTTC.

This clonotype was found a few times. The chain joins TRBV4-3 to TRBJ1-1; perhaps TRBD1 as D (6 bases). The CDR3 runs 17 residues. The V gene's germline CDR1 is LGHNA and CDR2 YSLEER. The germline V and J ends were trimmed by 1 base and 1 base, with 16 bases remaining between them. The CDR3 reads CASSQAVPGAKNTEAFF. The CDR3 DNA follows: TGCGCCAGCAGCCAAGCGGTGCCAGGGGCTAAGAACACTGAAGCTTTCTTT.

This sequence joins TRBV6-1 and TRBJ2-5; D possibly corresponds to TRBD1 (5 bases). The DNA matches TRBJ2-7 better at its end, which makes the J call doubtful. This CDR3 is 15 amino acids long. Per germline, CDR1 MNHNS and CDR2 SASEGT. CDR3 sequence (DNA): TGTGCCAGCAGACCACGACAGTTTATGACCTACGAGCAGTACTTC. Translation: CASRPRQFMTYEQYF.

V is TRBV6-5 and J is TRBJ1-1; D is perhaps TRBD1 (5 bases). This CDR3 has 14 residues. Germline lookup yields CDR1 MNHEY and CDR2 SVGAGI. The germline V and J ends were trimmed by 0 bases and 2 bases, with 7 bases remaining between them. The CDR3, as DNA: TGTGCCAGCAGTTACTCAAGGGGAAACACTGAAGCTTTCTTT. Its protein product is CASSYSRGNTEAFF.

The V call is TRBV24-1, the J call TRBJ2-3; D unclear. Germline values: CDR1 KGHDR, CDR2 SFDVKD. Trimming pared 3 bases from V and 10 bases from J, leaving 16 bases between. The CDR3 sequence is 14 residues long. Written as DNA, the CDR3 is TGTGCCACCAGTGATCGCTGGTCCGGTATGTCGCAGTATTTT. Translating it yields CATSDRWSGMSQYF.

This clonotype was observed once. The chain employs TRBV18 and TRBJ1-1; D is unresolved. Looked up from germline, CDR1 is KGHSH and CDR2 is LQKENI. V lost 3 bases and J 8 bases, leaving 7 bases between the germline ends. CDR3 length: 11 amino acids. CDR3 DNA sequence: TGTGCCAGCTCACCCGAGACCGAAGCTTTCTTT. Its translation is CASSPETEAFF.

This clonotype was observed a few times. The chain carries TRBV7-9 and TRBJ2-1; D is unclear. Per germline, CDR1 SEHNR and CDR2 FQNEAQ (reference sequence). V was shortened by 4 bases and J by 3 bases, with 13 bases between the two germline ends. This CDR3 region has 15 residues. The CDR3 DNA sequence: TGTGCCAGCAGCTCCTTCCAGGATAACTACAATGAGCAGTTCTTC. Translation gives CASSSFQDNYNEQFF.

CDR3 loop: CASRQGKGNQPQHF. The CDR3 DNA follows: TGTGCCAGTAGACAGGGTAAGGGGAATCAGCCCCAGCATTTT. This sequence joins TRBV21-1 and TRBJ1-5; TRBD1 is the table's D call, not checked against the DNA. TRBV21-1 is termed a pseudogene. The CDR3 is 14 residues long.

This clonotype has only one observation. V is TRBV6-5 and J is TRBJ2-2, with D maybe TRBD1 (6 bases). This CDR3 has 15 residues. V was clipped by 2 bases and J by 4 bases, with 11 bases between them. Per the germline V gene, CDR1 is MNHEY and CDR2 is SVGAGI. The CDR3 protein is CASSYLYRATGELFF. The CDR3 region has the DNA TGTGCCAGCAGTTACCTTTACAGGGCCACCGGGGAGCTGTTTTTT.

This chain joins TRBV20-1 and TRBJ1-5; TRBD1 might be the D (6 bases). Trimming stripped 5 bases from V and 1 base from J, with 15 bases between. Germline loops: CDR1 DFQATT, CDR2 SNEGSKA (reference sequence). The length of the CDR3 is 15 residues. The CDR3 spells CSALGFDRSNQPQHF. The CDR3 nucleotides read TGCAGTGCTTTGGGCTTTGACAGGAGCAATCAGCCCCAGCATTTT.

The chain carries TRBV12-3 or TRBV12-4 and TRBJ2-7, with D tentatively TRBD1 or TRBD2 (5 bases each). CDR3 length: 13 amino acids. Trimming cost V 8 bases and J 8 bases, with 19 bases left between them. The DNA of the CDR3 is TGTGCCAGCCGGGACCCCTATGACCGCAAGCAGTACTTC. Translated: CASRDPYDRKQYF.

This clonotype has only one observation. J is TRBJ2-2 and V is TRBV18; weak D call: TRBD2 (5 bases). The V and J ends lost 2 bases and 3 bases respectively, with 13 bases between them. Looked up from germline, CDR1 is KGHSH and CDR2 is LQKENI. The CDR3 is 16 amino acids. CDR3 DNA: TGTGCCAGCTCACCATCCGGGAAATATGACACCGGGGAGCTGTTTTTT. Translation gives CASSPSGKYDTGELFF. Variable domain in full (rest from reference TRBV18 and TRBJ2-2): NAGVMQNPRHLVRRRGQEARLRCSPMKGHSHVYWYRQLPEEGLKFMVYLQKENIIDESGMPKERFSAEFPKEGPSILRIQQVVRGDSAAYFCASSPSGKYDTGELFFGEGSRLTVL.

This chain joins TRBV7-9 and TRBJ1-1; D is undetermined. The CDR3 runs to 14 residues. Deletions cut 6 bases from V and 0 bases from J, with 11 bases between. CDR1 is SEHNR and CDR2 is FQNEAQ in the germline V gene (reference sequence). In DNA form, the CDR3 reads TGTGCCAGCAGATCCTTCCTAATGAACACTGAAGCTTTCTTT. It yields the protein CASRSFLMNTEAFF.

J is TRBJ2-3 and V is TRBV12-3 or TRBV12-4; D ambiguous. The ends were cut back, 7 bases at V and 0 bases at J, with 5 bases in the middle. The CDR3 spans 12 residues. CDR3 amino acids: CASTASTDTQYF. The CDR3 DNA sequence: TGTGCCAGCACCGCTAGCACAGATACGCAGTATTTT.

There are a few counts of this clonotype. This chain connects TRBV4-2 to TRBJ2-3; 11 bases agree with TRBD2. Germline V CDR1 and CDR2: LGHNA, YNFKEQ. The ends lost 2 bases at V and 3 bases at J; junction bases unmatched: 13. CDR3 length: 19 residues. CDR3 loop: CASSQSPPLAGGLTDTQYF. The CDR3, as DNA: TGTGCCAGCAGCCAATCTCCCCCCCTAGCGGGGGGATTAACAGATACGCAGTATTTT.

This clonotype occurred a few times. This chain joins TRBV10-3 and TRBJ1-6, with 7 bases lining up with TRBD1. Trimming removed 2 bases from V and 6 bases from J; junction bases left unmatched: 1. The CDR3 extends over 14 amino acids. Germline CDR1 and CDR2: ENHRY and SYGVKD. As DNA, the CDR3 is TGTGCCATCAGTGAGGCAGGGGGTAATTCACCCCTCCACTTT. This encodes CAISEAGGNSPLHF.

This rearrangement joins TRBV10-3 to TRBJ2-3; D uncertain. The CDR3 sequence is 13 residues long. The germline gives CDR1 ENHRY, CDR2 SYGVKD. V lost 6 bases to trimming and J lost 0 bases, with 7 bases between them. The DNA for the CDR3 is TGTGCCATCAGCCTTGACAGCACAGATACGCAGTATTTT. It is translated as CAISLDSTDTQYF.

About this clonotype: Since the CDR3 does not end with the conserved phenylalanine or tryptophan, this likely comes from a read error. The V call is TRBV6-5, the J call TRBJ2-3, with 7 positions matching TRBD2. After removal of 1 base from V and 1 base from J, the junction contained 5 bases not matched to a gene. Germline V gene lookup returns CDR1 MNHEY and CDR2 SVGAGI. The CDR3 consists of 16 residues. The CDR3 spells CASSYLGGGGTDTQYS. The CDR3 nucleotides are TGTGCCAGCAGTTACTTGGGGGGGGGTGGCACAGATACGCAGTATTCT.

The chain links TRBV7-8 to TRBJ2-4; 15 bases are a match to TRBD2. The germline V gene encodes CDR1 SGHVS and CDR2 FQNEAQ. The CDR3 is made up of 15 amino acids. V dropped 4 bases and J dropped 13; count of bases not matched to a gene: 8. For the CDR3, the DNA is TGTGCCAGCAGCTCCGGGACTAGCGGGGGGTTTAGGCAGTACTTC. It translates to CASSSGTSGGFRQYF.

This clonotype was counted only a few times. This chain uses TRBV25-1 with TRBJ2-7; 7 bases line up with TRBD1. This CDR3 contains 14 residues. The trim removed 3 bases at V and 1 base at J, leaving 3 bases unmatched. Germline V gene sequence: CDR1 MGHDK, CDR2 SYGVNS. Written as DNA, the CDR3 is TGTGCCAGCAGTGATCCGGGACAGTCCTACGAGCAGTACTTC. Translated: CASSDPGQSYEQYF.

The rearrangement uses TRBV15 and TRBJ2-1, with a possible D match to TRBD2 (7 bases). The CDR3 covers 15 residues. The germline gives CDR1 LNHNV, CDR2 YYDKDF (reference sequence). The germline V and J ends were trimmed by 4 bases and 6 bases, with 16 bases remaining between them. CDR3 sequence: CATSTGGGGPNEQFF. CDR3 DNA: TGTGCCACCAGCACTGGAGGGGGGGGTCCCAATGAGCAGTTCTTC. Drawing the rest from reference TRBV15 and TRBJ2-1, the complete variable domain is DAMVIQNPRYQVTQFGKPVTLSCSQTLNHNVMYWYQQKSSQAPKLLFHYYDKDFNNEADTPDNFQSRRPNTSFCFLDIRSPGLGDTAMYLCATSTGGGGPNEQFFGPGTRLTVL.